The clone carrying this T cell receptor beta chain was seen at least ten times. Its antigen is unknown. This sample stems from a study of early T cells in non-severe SARS-CoV-2 infection. Study-wide context: Chains were unpaired, as sequencing was done on bulk RNA from unsorted whole blood. Findings and caveats of the study: Anti-spike CD8 responses were favored by VDJdb matching, which missed private and CD4 specificities.

The germline V gene has CDR1 SGHTA and CDR2 FQGNSA. V lost 3 bases and J lost 0; bases outside the gene matches: 5. The CDR3 is 15 residues long. The TCR library protocol was used to attach unique molecular identifiers. These identifiers were attached to individual cDNA molecules. TCRdb re-analysed the 5' RACE reads in MiXCR, keeping a single row per CDR3 protein. The sample lists approximately 65,000 distinct CDR3 sequences; 10% to 15% were seen once. Sequenced input: whole blood. The chain employs TRBV7-2 and TRBJ2-7; TRBD1 aligns across 7 bases. The receptor's source is an adult who was a healthcare worker with PCR-confirmed SARS-CoV-2 infection or an uninfected control (not recorded which). As DNA, the CDR3 is TGTGCCAGCAGCTTGACCGGGACAGTCTCCTACGAGCAGTACTTC. Amino acid sequence: CASSLTGTVSYEQYF. The variable domain in full, completed from reference TRBV7-2 and TRBJ2-7, reads GAGVSQSPSNKVTEKGKDVELRCDPISGHTALYWYRQSLGQGLEFLIYFQGNSAPDKSGLPSDRFSAERTGGSVSTLTIQRTQQEDSAVYLCASSLTGTVSYEQYFGPGTRLTVT.